This TCR beta chain comes out of a study of CD8+ T cells in alopecia areata. Sample treatment: oral pan-JAK inhibitor, 5-10 mg twice daily. With 0 bases removed from V and 4 bases from J, the gap between germline ends came to 7 bases. Germline assignment: CDR1 SNHLY and CDR2 FYNNEI. There are 14 residues in the CDR3. Once RNA had been extracted, it was reverse transcribed into cDNA to act as the sequencing template. The table came from immunoSEQ multiplex PCR; TCRdb's copy has only in-frame clones and leaves some out. The sample consists of about 250,000 clones, about 60% of them appearing once. This sample comprised CD4+ T cells sorted from blood, obtained at approximately week 51, from a patient treated with tofacitinib. The sequence was obtained from a human donor with alopecia areata. This rearrangement joins TRBV2 to TRBJ1-5; no clear D gene. This CDR3 reads CASSEATLNQPQHF. In DNA, the CDR3 is TGTGCCAGCAGTGAAGCCACATTAAATCAGCCCCAGCATTTT.